One and the same sample provided the 15 T cell receptor beta chains below, sequenced in a study of graft-versus-host responses after intestinal transplantation (dated by TCRdb to 2020 to 2023). No cognate antigen is known for these TCRs. The meaning of the sample's time point label: cells obtained before transplantation from donor or recipient. Libraries came from the immunoSEQ multiplex PCR assay. TCRdb limited this immuneACCESS table to in-frame rearrangements with V and J called. A share of clones is missing; checked studies link under half to unresolved V genes, and the rest is unexplained. The sample table shows about 130,000 clones, and around 90% are seen once. The ten most abundant clones make up over 0.15% of the sample. This specimen was unstimulated CD4+ T cells sorted from spleen or lymph node cells, taken before intestinal transplant. The origin of the receptors is a human donor who received an intestinal transplant.

The chain joins TRBV4-1 to TRBJ2-5, with 8 bases that match TRBD2. In germline, CDR1 is MGHRA, CDR2 YSYEKL. V dropped 1 base and J dropped 4; count of bases not matched to a gene: 8. CDR3 size: 16 residues. For the CDR3, the DNA is TGCGCCAGCAGCCAAGTGTTGCGGGGGGCGGGAGAGACCCAGTACTTC. Translated: CASSQVLRGAGETQYF.

The chain recombines TRBV6-6 with TRBJ1-2; tentatively, D is TRBD1 (5 bases). Germline-derived CDR1 and CDR2 are MNHNY and SVGAGI (reference sequence). CDR3 length: 13 amino acids. Trimming left V 6 bases short and J 8 bases short, with 16 bases between. CDR3: CASSWRGAEGYTF. CDR3 DNA: TGTGCCAGCAGCTGGAGGGGTGCAGAGGGCTACACCTTC.

The genes are TRBV11-2 and TRBJ1-4, with no clear D. The germline CDR1 and CDR2 sequences are SGHAT and FQNNGV. Trimming took 1 base from V and 7 from J, leaving 16 bases between them. This CDR3 spans 16 amino acids. This chain's CDR3 is CASSLGGLTRGEKLFF. The CDR3 DNA reads as TGTGCCAGCAGCTTAGGTGGTCTTACCAGAGGTGAAAAACTGTTTTTT.

CDR3 loop: CASSPNRGWAEAFF. The CDR3 DNA sequence: TGTGCCAGCAGTCCTAACAGGGGCTGGGCTGAAGCTTTCTTT. This chain joins TRBV25-1 and TRBJ1-1, with 7 bases aligning to TRBD1. The CDR3 consists of 14 residues. Germline V lookup: CDR1 MGHDK, CDR2 SYGVNS. Germline trimming cut 5 bases from V and 6 bases from J; bases unmatched to any gene: 9.

J is TRBJ2-1 and V is TRBV30; D remains ambiguous. Deletions cut 2 bases from V and 0 bases from J, with 8 bases between. The CDR3 has 14 amino acids. Germline CDR1 GTSNPN, CDR2 SVGIG (reference sequence). The CDR3, as DNA: TGTGCCTGGAGTCTCGTTGGCTCCTACAATGAGCAGTTCTTC. Translation gives CAWSLVGSYNEQFF.

This clone was counted a single time. The sample has other DNA sequences that encode this CDR3 too. The chain carries TRBV18 and TRBJ1-2; 9 bases align to TRBD1. V was pared by 3 bases and J by 5 bases, with 4 bases of the junction left unmatched. The CDR3 covers 14 residues. Germline V gene data show CDR1 as KGHSH and CDR2 as LQKENI. CDR3 in DNA: TGTGCCAGCTCACCGGGACAGGGTAATTATGGCTACACCTTC. It is translated as CASSPGQGNYGYTF.

J is TRBJ1-1 and V is TRBV29-1; D may be TRBD1 (6 bases). CDR1 and CDR2 (germline): SQVTM, ANQGSEA. Trimming removed 4 bases at V and 6 bases at J, with 9 bases between. CDR3 size: 11 residues. CDR3 residues: CSVGRGAEAFF. In nucleotides, the CDR3 is TGCAGCGTTGGCAGGGGCGCTGAAGCTTTCTTT.

The genes are TRBV2 and TRBJ2-2; a weak D match, TRBD1 (6 bases). From germline, CDR1 is SNHLY and CDR2 FYNNEI. The CDR3 has 13 residues. V shed 6 bases and J shed 4 bases, with 9 bases lying between them. The CDR3 spells CASRWTATGELFF. CDR3 in DNA: TGTGCCAGCAGATGGACAGCCACCGGGGAGCTGTTTTTT.

This chain uses TRBV2 with TRBJ2-3; D is unclear. Trimming removed 5 bases at V and 2 bases at J, with 11 bases between. Germline assignment: CDR1 SNHLY and CDR2 FYNNEI. CDR3 length: 14 residues. CDR3 sequence (DNA): TGTGCCAGCAGTCCCTCCTCCACCACAGATACGCAGTATTTT. Translated: CASSPSSTTDTQYF.

The V call is TRBV27, the J call TRBJ1-5; D is undetermined. The length of the CDR3 is 13 residues. V lost 6 bases and J 11 bases, leaving 17 bases between the germline ends. CDR1 is MNHEY, CDR2 SMNVEV, per germline (reference sequence). The CDR3 coding sequence is TGTGCCAGCAGCCGTAATATGGGCTTGGCCCAGCATTTT. This codes for CASSRNMGLAQHF.

The chain has TRBV6-1 and TRBJ2-3, with 11 bases that match TRBD2. The CDR3 contains 15 residues. Germline CDR1 is MNHNS and CDR2 is SASEGT. The V gene end was trimmed by 7 bases and the J gene end by 4 bases; junction bases not matched to a gene: 7. CDR3 amino acids: CASTFSGGASDTQYF. The CDR3 nucleotides are TGTGCCAGCACATTTAGCGGGGGGGCCTCAGATACGCAGTATTTT.

The chain uses TRBV25-1 and TRBJ2-1; 8 bases align to TRBD1. Germline CDR1 reads MGHDK; CDR2 reads SYGVNS. CDR3 length: 16 amino acids. V lost 5 bases, J lost 4 bases, and 10 bases stayed unmatched. CDR3 in DNA: TGTGCCAGCAGTACAACAGGACAGGGTTTTTACAATGAGCAGTTCTTC. This codes for CASSTTGQGFYNEQFF.

The J gene is TRBJ2-1, the V gene TRBV19; D could derive from TRBD1 or TRBD2 (5 bases each). This CDR3 region has 15 residues. V was trimmed by 3 bases and J by 2 bases, leaving 11 bases between them. Germline CDR1 is LNHDA and CDR2 is SQIVND (reference sequence). DNA of the CDR3: TGTGCCAGTAGTATGGGGACCTCCCCCTACAATGAGCAGTTCTTC. Its translation: CASSMGTSPYNEQFF.

The rearrangement links TRBV5-4 to TRBJ2-5; D unresolved. Germline V gene lookup returns CDR1 SGHNT and CDR2 YYREEE (reference sequence). This CDR3 has 14 residues. V dropped 0 bases and J dropped 5 bases, with 11 bases sitting between them. The chain's CDR3 is CASSLAVIEETQYF. CDR3 coding DNA: TGTGCCAGCAGCTTGGCCGTTATCGAGGAGACCCAGTACTTC.

This clone was found a few times. The chain carries TRBV10-3 and TRBJ2-7; D not certain. V gave up 6 bases and J gave up 4 bases, with 13 bases separating them. The CDR3 runs 13 residues. Germline lookup yields CDR1 ENHRY and CDR2 SYGVKD. The CDR3 DNA sequence: TGTGCCATCAGGGCGAGTTCGGCTTACGAGCAGTACTTC. Its translation: CAIRASSAYEQYF.